These T cell receptor beta chains were read from a single sample in a study of blood T cell repertoires in COVID-19. Assay used: immunoSEQ multiplex PCR; TCRdb lists only in-frame clones, some missing. There are more than 100,000 clones in the sample; about 88% occur only once, and about a sixth lies in the top ten. Sample: peripheral blood. The origin of the receptors is a woman older than 75 with acute or convalescent COVID-19. Both conserved end residues are part of each CDR3. Fields, in order: V gene, clone size, CDR3 protein. Some rows have no size entry. The others give once, few or many, or a class for an expanded clone.

v_call: TRBV5-1; clone_size: NA; cdr3_aa: CASSLVDRGHYGYTF
v_call: TRBV6-5; clone_size: NA; cdr3_aa: CASSYGGTGSQPQHF
v_call: TRBV19; clone_size: once; cdr3_aa: CASSIEAGAYNEQFF
v_call: TRBV18; clone_size: NA; cdr3_aa: CASSPSRDRGGYGYTF
v_call: TRBV3-1/TRBV3-2; clone_size: NA; cdr3_aa: CASSQGLATDTQYF
v_call: TRBV6-5; clone_size: NA; cdr3_aa: CASSYGQGANQPQHF
v_call: TRBV6-6; clone_size: NA; cdr3_aa: CASSRPDRGPGTEAFF
v_call: TRBV9; clone_size: NA; cdr3_aa: CASSGRTPLGHYTF
v_call: TRBV29-1; clone_size: few; cdr3_aa: CSVEGTSYEQYF
v_call: TRBV6-6; clone_size: NA; cdr3_aa: CASRGQGSSYEQYF
v_call: TRBV27; clone_size: few; cdr3_aa: CASRGRLTDTQYF
v_call: TRBV12-3/TRBV12-4; clone_size: once; cdr3_aa: CASSPGLAEQFF
v_call: TRBV14; clone_size: NA; cdr3_aa: CASNRDRGLPLHF
v_call: TRBV6-1; clone_size: NA; cdr3_aa: CASSGRLTVYSGANVLTF
v_call: TRBV5-1; clone_size: NA; cdr3_aa: CASSSQTGNYGYTF
v_call: TRBV30; clone_size: NA; cdr3_aa: CAWWGPGQGVRLGGYTF
v_call: TRBV7-9; clone_size: NA; cdr3_aa: CASSLGGYRVDYGYTF